These T cell receptor beta chains were read from a single sample in a study of cytomegalovirus exposure and HLA in healthy donors. Profiling relied on immunoSEQ multiplex PCR, and the TCRdb table lists in-frame clones only, not all of them. Here the sample spans 250,000 to 350,000 clones, 80% to 90% being singletons. The specimen was PBMCs. Every receptor here comes from a woman under 30 in good health and CMV-seronegative. CDR3s include the opening cysteine and the closing phenylalanine or tryptophan.

j_gene | v_gene | len | CDR3aa
TRBJ2-3 | TRBV11-3 | 17 | CASSFGPGLPTEDTQYF
TRBJ1-2 | TRBV19 | 15 | CASSIPMTGPYGYTF
TRBJ2-3 | TRBV10-3 | 14 | CAIKGTSGSDTQYF
TRBJ1-2 | TRBV18 | 18 | CASSPGQGAMGLAYGYTF
TRBJ1-5 | TRBV6-6 | 15 | CASSYFTGSNQPQHF
TRBJ1-1 | TRBV19 | 13 | CASCRDRGTEAFF
TRBJ2-7 | TRBV27 | 13 | CASSLMHAYEQYF
TRBJ1-1 | TRBV6-1 | 13 | CASRAGDVTEAFF
TRBJ1-1 | TRBV18 | 16 | CASSPPGGSMNTEAFF
TRBJ2-6 | TRBV7-3 | 17 | CASSSGTGGTGANVLTF
TRBJ2-7 | TRBV19 | 14 | CASSVGLAGIEQYF
TRBJ1-1 | TRBV11-2 | 15 | CASSRTTGWDTEAFF
TRBJ2-1 | TRBV29-1 | 15 | CSSGRGTSGSNEQFF
TRBJ2-7 | TRBV28 | 16 | CASSFSPGQTTYEQYF
TRBJ1-4 | TRBV21-1 | 16 | CASNSGTGSTNEKLFF
TRBJ2-6 | TRBV19 | 18 | CASRRNSGQLSGANVLTF
TRBJ1-4 | TRBV6-1 | 14 | CASSRRQGSEKLFF
TRBJ1-1 | TRBV7-6 | 15 | CASSPITGLGTEAFF
TRBJ2-1 | TRBV9 | 15 | CASSELGSAYNEQFF
TRBJ1-2 | TRBV7-3 | 13 | CASSLGQGERYTF
TRBJ2-3 | TRBV30 | 16 | CAWSGRLVEDTDTQYF
TRBJ1-2 | TRBV28 | 14 | CASSTVQGNYGYTF
TRBJ2-3 | TRBV5-4 | 13 | CASSLAGSDTQYF
TRBJ2-7 | TRBV7-8 | 17 | CASSLEILVGGLWKQYF
TRBJ2-7 | TRBV28 | 14 | CASSTDSLTYEQYF
TRBJ2-1 | TRBV7-2 | 16 | CASSSLAGVSYNEQFF
TRBJ2-5 | TRBV27 | 12 | CASSLRGETQYF
TRBJ2-7 | TRBV4-3 | 16 | CASSQGVRESSYEQYF
TRBJ2-7 | TRBV2 | 14 | CASSPTGNSYEQYF
TRBJ2-1 | TRBV9 | 16 | CASSAGPGLANNEQFF
TRBJ1-1 | TRBV27 | 14 | CASSLVGGGTEAFF
TRBJ2-1 | TRBV11-1 | 16 | CASSLGLAGVYNEQFF